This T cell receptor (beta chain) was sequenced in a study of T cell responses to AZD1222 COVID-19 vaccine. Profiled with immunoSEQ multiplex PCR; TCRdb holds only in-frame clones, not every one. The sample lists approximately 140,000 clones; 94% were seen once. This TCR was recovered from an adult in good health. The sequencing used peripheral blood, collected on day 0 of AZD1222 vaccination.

CDR3 nucleotides: TGTGCCAGCAGCTTAAATTACGGGGGGTGGGGTGAGCAGTTCTTC. Protein: CASSLNYGGWGEQFF. The chain carries TRBV7-6 and TRBJ2-1; 7 bases are shared with TRBD2. Per the germline V gene, CDR1 is SGHVS and CDR2 is FNYEAQ. J gave up 9 bases and V 2 bases, and 10 bases lay outside the gene matches. There are 15 residues in the CDR3.